The clone carrying this T cell receptor beta chain has at least ten counts. This entry comes from a study of molecular identifiers for immune sequencing clone quantification. Previously described methods and listed TCR primers were used for bulk TCR libraries. TCRdb re-analysed the PCR reads in MiXCR, keeping a single row per CDR3 protein. This sample has hundreds of thousands of distinct CDR3 sequences, with over 20% found just once. Trimming removed 0 bases at V and 2 bases at J, with 14 bases between. The CDR3 runs to 15 residues. Germline V gives CDR1 DFQATT, CDR2 SNEGSKA (reference sequence). This clonotype was sampled from a human donor in good health. Some libraries in this study had Jurkat cell RNA spiked in. Material for sequencing was naive CD8+ T cells from blood, with Jurkat cell RNA spiked in. The subset here: FACS-sorted CD8+CD4-CCR7+CD45RA+ naive T cells. This chain joins TRBV20-1 and TRBJ2-7, with D unclear. The CDR3 sequence is CSARDLKGFTYEQYF. The CDR3 DNA follows: TGCAGTGCTAGAGATCTGAAGGGATTTACCTACGAGCAGTACTTC.